This entry features one TCR beta chain sequence. No antigen is known for it. Generated by immunoSEQ multiplex PCR, the TCRdb table keeps only in-frame clones and is missing some. The profile covers some 71,000 clones, with approximately 90% appearing a single time and roughly 27% taken by the ten largest. The data originate from a study of T cell responses to AZD1222 COVID-19 vaccine. General observations from the study: Only 5 or 6 people who got AZD1222 tested seropositive at baseline. Vaccination with two AZD1222 doses was followed by a rise in Spike-specific TCR breadth and depth.

Second-dose schedules of about 4 or about 12 weeks were combined. The CDR3 covers 14 residues. V shed 3 bases and J shed 3 bases, with 11 bases lying between them. Germline V gene data show CDR1 as SEHNR and CDR2 as FQNEAQ (reference sequence). This chain joins TRBV7-9 and TRBJ1-2; D unclear. The sample consisted of peripheral blood, taken 28 days after the second AZD1222 dose. This clonotype was obtained from an adult who received the AZD1222 COVID-19 vaccine. CDR3 in amino acids: CASSFSSTDYGYTF. DNA of the CDR3: TGTGCCAGCAGCTTTTCCTCAACAGACTATGGCTACACCTTC.